These 30 T cell receptor beta chains were sequenced from one sample in a study of blood T cell repertoires in COVID-19. Sequencing was performed with immunoSEQ multiplex PCR; in TCRdb, only in-frame clones are kept and a portion is missing. The profile shows about 250,000 clones, approximately 80% of them singletons. Sequencing was performed on peripheral blood. All receptors come from a man at least 80 years old with acute or convalescent COVID-19.

The rearrangement uses TRBV7-8 and TRBJ2-7; weak D call: TRBD2 (7 bases). V gave up 5 bases and J gave up 7 bases, with 18 bases separating them. The CDR3 extends over 14 amino acids. Germline lookup yields CDR1 SGHVS and CDR2 FQNEAQ. The CDR3 coding sequence is TGTGCCAGCAGCGTGACGTGGGGGGGGCTAGAGCAGTACTTC. This translates into CASSVTWGGLEQYF.

CDR3 sequence reads: CARGSSGNTIYF. CDR3 sequence (DNA): TGTGCCCGGGGAAGCTCTGGAAACACCATATATTTT. The rearrangement links TRBV30 to TRBJ1-3; no definite D call. Germline lookup yields CDR1 GTSNPN and CDR2 SVGIG (reference sequence). V lost 8 bases and J lost 0, with 8 bases in between. The CDR3 is made up of 12 amino acids.

The rearrangement joins TRBV28 to TRBJ2-7, with D possibly being TRBD1 (5 bases). V was clipped by 3 bases and J by 6 bases, with 12 bases between them. CDR1 and CDR2 from the germline V gene are MDHEN and SYDVKM. The CDR3 is 13 residues long. CDR3 protein: CASSLAGLIEQYF. Here the CDR3 DNA reads TGTGCCAGCAGTTTGGCAGGGCTGATCGAGCAGTACTTC.

Only a few counts were recorded for this clone. The rearrangement joins TRBV23-1 to TRBJ1-5, with 9 positions matching TRBD1. TRBV23-1 counts as an open reading frame of uncertain function. The junction had 10 bases not matched to a gene; V was cut back by 8 bases and J by 5 bases. This CDR3 is built from 15 residues. CDR3 in amino acids: CASGAPRTGDQPQHF. The CDR3 coding sequence is TGCGCCAGCGGCGCACCTCGGACAGGGGATCAGCCCCAGCATTTT.

The chain is built from TRBV5-1 and TRBJ2-1; 11 bases are a match to TRBD2. The V and J ends lost 4 bases and 7 bases, in that order; junction bases with no gene match: 10. The germline CDR1 and CDR2 sequences are SGHRS and YFSETQ. The CDR3 runs to 16 residues. CDR3 DNA sequence: TGCGCCAGCAGCACCAGAACTAGCGGGAGATCAAATGAGCAGTTCTTC. It encodes CASSTRTSGRSNEQFF.

V and J are TRBV10-3 and TRBJ1-2; 7 positions match TRBD1. The ends lost 3 bases at V and 8 bases at J; junction bases unmatched: 9. The CDR3 runs 14 residues. From germline, CDR1 is ENHRY and CDR2 SYGVKD. CDR3 bases: TGTGCCATCAGTGACCTCGGACAGGCAGGGGGCTACACCTTC. Its protein is CAISDLGQAGGYTF.

The chain links TRBV27 to TRBJ2-3; D might be TRBD2 (6 bases). The CDR3 has 12 amino acids. Germline CDR1 MNHEY, CDR2 SMNVEV (reference sequence). V dropped 4 bases and J dropped 9 bases, with 11 bases sitting between them. CDR3 protein: CASSSVRGTQYF. The DNA for the CDR3 is TGTGCCAGCAGTTCGGTACGGGGGACGCAGTATTTT.

This clone was counted between two and nine times. The chain joins TRBV27 to TRBJ1-2; D is undetermined. V lost 5 bases, J lost 8 bases, and 18 bases lay in between. The CDR3 sequence is 14 residues long. In germline, CDR1 is MNHEY, CDR2 SMNVEV (reference sequence). CDR3 in DNA: TGTGCCAGCAGTCCCTACAAGGGAGTCGGGGGCTACACCTTC. Translating gives CASSPYKGVGGYTF.

The chain has TRBV5-1 and TRBJ1-5, with D possibly being TRBD1 (6 bases). Germline V gene data show CDR1 as SGHRS and CDR2 as YFSETQ. This CDR3 is built from 15 residues. The V and J ends lost 3 bases and 1 base respectively, with 11 bases between them. CDR3 nucleotide sequence: TGCGCCAGCAGCTCCGGGGGGGCGAGCAATCAGCCCCAGCATTTT. Its translation: CASSSGGASNQPQHF.

This clone has only a few counts. This sequence joins TRBV28 and TRBJ1-5; D is unclear. Germline assignment: CDR1 MDHEN and CDR2 SYDVKM. V was trimmed by 2 bases and J by 1 base, leaving 9 bases between them. The CDR3 totals 15 residues. The CDR3 sequence is CASSLSSRSNQPQHF. For the CDR3, the DNA is TGTGCCAGCAGTTTAAGCTCTCGCAGCAATCAGCCCCAGCATTTT. Filled out from reference TRBV28 and TRBJ1-5, the complete variable domain reads DVKVTQSSRYLVKRTGEKVFLECVQDMDHENMFWYRQDPGLGLRLIYFSYDVKMKEKGDIPEGYSVSREKKERFSLILESASTNQTSMYLCASSLSSRSNQPQHFGDGTRLSIL.

This chain links TRBV24-1 with TRBJ2-1; D is unresolved. There are 16 residues in the CDR3. V was cut by 1 base and J by 0 bases, with 9 bases left in between. Germline V gene data show CDR1 as KGHDR and CDR2 as SFDVKD. The CDR3 DNA reads TGTGCCACCAGTGATTTATCCCCGAGCTCCTACAATGAGCAGTTCTTC. Its protein product is CATSDLSPSSYNEQFF.

The rearrangement uses TRBV3-1 (or the pseudogene TRBV3-2) and TRBJ1-6; D is unclear. The V end lost 4 bases, the J end lost 16 bases, and 14 bases lay between the germline ends. From germline, CDR1 is LGHDT and CDR2 YNNKEL (reference sequence). The CDR3 runs 12 residues. The CDR3, as DNA: TGTGCCAGCAGCCTAGTAGGAGGATGGCTCCACTTT. As protein: CASSLVGGWLHF.

The rearrangement links TRBV19 to TRBJ1-4; no reliable D call. This CDR3 is built from 13 residues. Germline V gives CDR1 LNHDA, CDR2 SQIVND (reference sequence). Trimming removed 7 bases from V and 3 bases from J, with 9 bases in between. The CDR3 DNA sequence: TGTGCCAGTAAAGGCGGTGCTAATGAAAAACTGTTTTTT. Protein: CASKGGANEKLFF.

The genes are TRBV5-1 and TRBJ1-3; D perhaps matches TRBD1 (6 bases). V lost 6 bases, J lost 2 bases, and 27 bases lay in between. The CDR3 runs to 19 residues. Germline V gene lookup returns CDR1 SGHRS and CDR2 YFSETQ. The chain's CDR3 is CASMRIPPGTSNPGNTIYF. The CDR3 DNA is TGCGCCAGCATGCGGATCCCCCCCGGGACATCGAACCCTGGAAACACCATATATTTT. The whole variable domain, remainder taken from reference TRBV5-1 and TRBJ1-3, is KAGVTQTPRYLIKTRGQQVTLSCSPISGHRSVSWYQQTPGQGLQFLFEYFSETQRNKGNFPGRFSGRQFSNSRSEMNVSTLELGDSALYLCASMRIPPGTSNPGNTIYFGEGSWLTVV.

The genes are TRBV18 and TRBJ1-2; no firm D call. V lost 4 bases, J lost 2 bases, and 8 bases lay in between. The CDR3 totals 13 residues. Germline-derived CDR1 and CDR2 are KGHSH and LQKENI. The CDR3 loop is CASSLDKNYGYTF. CDR3 nucleotide sequence: TGTGCCAGCTCACTTGACAAGAACTATGGCTACACCTTC.

There are a few counts of this clone. The J gene is TRBJ1-2, the V gene TRBV19, with 9 bases aligning to TRBD1. Trimming cost V 4 bases and J 6 bases; bases outside gene matches: 9. The CDR3 runs 15 residues. Germline loops: CDR1 LNHDA, CDR2 SQIVND (reference sequence). CDR3 protein: CASSTTGTGYDGYTF. In nucleotides, the CDR3 is TGTGCCAGTAGTACCACCGGGACAGGGTATGATGGCTACACCTTC.

This chain links TRBV15 with TRBJ1-2; 9 bases agree with TRBD1. With V trimmed by 3 bases and J by 4 bases, 21 bases remained unmatched. CDR1 LNHNV and CDR2 YYDKDF come from the germline V gene (reference sequence). The CDR3 length is 20 residues. This CDR3 reads CATSSSRDRTGVTIVYGYTF. CDR3 DNA sequence: TGTGCCACCAGCAGCTCCCGGGACAGGACAGGGGTTACTATTGTCTATGGCTACACCTTC. Filled out from reference TRBV15 and TRBJ1-2, the complete variable domain reads DAMVIQNPRYQVTQFGKPVTLSCSQTLNHNVMYWYQQKSSQAPKLLFHYYDKDFNNEADTPDNFQSRRPNTSFCFLDIRSPGLGDTAMYLCATSSSRDRTGVTIVYGYTFGSGTRLTVV.

In its sample, this clone was seen once. This sequence joins TRBV27 and TRBJ2-7, with D perhaps TRBD1 (6 bases). Germline CDR1 is MNHEY and CDR2 is SMNVEV (reference sequence). V shed 4 bases and J shed 7 bases, with 17 bases lying between them. This CDR3 has 14 amino acids. CDR3 region: CASSYRTGTSEQYF. The CDR3, as DNA: TGTGCCAGCAGTTACAGAACAGGGACGTCGGAGCAGTACTTC.

The chain couples TRBV5-1 to TRBJ1-2; D is unclear. The germline V and J ends were trimmed by 2 bases and 2 bases, with 7 bases remaining between them. Germline V CDR1 and CDR2: SGHRS, YFSETQ. The CDR3 has 13 residues. CDR3 amino acids: CASSFQLNYGYTF. CDR3 in DNA: TGCGCCAGCAGCTTCCAGTTGAACTATGGCTACACCTTC.

The rearrangement joins TRBV19 to TRBJ1-6; 8 positions agree with TRBD1. The CDR3 has 15 amino acids. Germline V CDR1 and CDR2: LNHDA, SQIVND (reference sequence). The V segment lost 6 bases and the J segment 3 bases; nucleotides outside the gene matches: 4. CDR3 residues: CASSLTGGYNSPLHF. In nucleotides, the CDR3 is TGTGCCAGTAGCCTAACAGGGGGCTATAATTCACCCCTCCACTTT. The variable domain in full, completed from reference TRBV19 and TRBJ1-6, reads DGGITQSPKYLFRKEGQNVTLSCEQNLNHDAMYWYRQDPGQGLRLIYYSQIVNDFQKGDIAEGYSVSREKKESFPLTVTSAQKNPTAFYLCASSLTGGYNSPLHFGNGTRLTVT.

This sequence joins TRBV4-1 and TRBJ2-5; 12 bases agree with TRBD2. The CDR3 loop spans 19 amino acids. J lost 5 bases, V lost 0 bases, and 13 bases had no gene match. From germline, CDR1 is MGHRA and CDR2 YSYEKL. CDR3 DNA sequence: TGCGCCAGCAGCCAAGACATACCGGGACTAGCGGGCCGGCGGGAGACCCAGTACTTC. This gives the protein CASSQDIPGLAGRRETQYF.

The rearrangement joins TRBV6-6 to TRBJ2-1; 8 nucleotides match TRBD2. The CDR3 is made up of 17 amino acids. Per germline, CDR1 MNHNY and CDR2 SVGAGI (reference sequence). V lost 5 bases to trimming and J lost 9 bases; unmatched junction nucleotides: 18. CDR3 loop: CASSPALGGGLGGEQFF. CDR3 bases: TGTGCCAGCAGTCCGGCCCTCGGGGGGGGGCTGGGCGGTGAGCAGTTCTTC.

This rearrangement joins TRBV24-1 to TRBJ1-2; D is unresolved. Germline CDR1 reads KGHDR; CDR2 reads SFDVKD. V lost 2 bases and J 8 bases, leaving 17 bases between the germline ends. CDR3 length: 15 amino acids. CDR3 loop: CATSDSRELSGGYTF. The DNA of the CDR3 is TGTGCCACCAGTGATTCGAGGGAGTTGAGTGGAGGCTACACCTTC.

V and J are TRBV7-3 and TRBJ2-2; possible D gene TRBD1, 5 bases. The CDR3 consists of 18 residues. Germline assignment: CDR1 SGHTA and CDR2 FQGTGA. The germline V and J ends were trimmed by 5 bases and 0 bases, with 19 bases remaining between them. The CDR3 loop is CASSRVAQGWTNTGELFF. CDR3 DNA: TGTGCCAGCAGCCGTGTTGCCCAGGGCTGGACGAACACCGGGGAGCTGTTTTTT.

This clone has just one count. The chain uses TRBV7-9 and TRBJ1-1; tentatively, D is TRBD1 (5 bases). V gave up 3 bases and J gave up 0 bases, with 11 bases separating them. Germline CDR1 and CDR2: SEHNR and FQNEAQ (reference sequence). This CDR3 comprises 15 residues. CDR3 DNA: TGTGCCAGCAGCTTGGGGGGACCCATGAACACTGAAGCTTTCTTT. It yields the protein CASSLGGPMNTEAFF. Combining the CDR3 with reference TRBV7-9 and TRBJ1-1 gives the whole variable domain DTGVSQNPRHKITKRGQNVTFRCDPISEHNRLYWYRQTLGQGPEFLTYFQNEAQLEKSRLLSDRFSAERPKGSFSTLEIQRTEQGDSAMYLCASSLGGPMNTEAFFGQGTRLTVV.

This sequence joins TRBV6-2 or TRBV6-3 and TRBJ1-5; 8 nucleotides align to TRBD1. Germline loops: CDR1 MNHEY, CDR2 SVGEGT. This CDR3 has 19 amino acids. J gave up 5 bases and V 2 bases, and 17 bases lay outside the gene matches. The CDR3 nucleotides read TGTGCCAGCAGTTACGCCCCCCGAGGGGCGGGGGACAGGCATCAGCCCCAGCATTTT. It is translated as CASSYAPRGAGDRHQPQHF.

This clone has more than one count but fewer than ten. V and J are TRBV30 and TRBJ2-1; D possibly corresponds to TRBD1 (5 bases). In germline, CDR1 is GTSNPN, CDR2 SVGIG (reference sequence). V lost 0 bases and J 4 bases, leaving 10 bases between the germline ends. CDR3 length equals 14 residues. The CDR3 loop reads CAWSVSQGYNEQFF. DNA for the CDR3: TGTGCCTGGAGTGTATCCCAGGGTTACAATGAGCAGTTCTTC.

The gene calls are TRBV5-4 and TRBJ1-1; D is undetermined. The CDR3 sequence is 15 residues long. Germline V gene sequence: CDR1 SGHNT, CDR2 YYREEE (reference sequence). V gave up 1 base and J gave up 4 bases, with 14 bases separating them. Written as DNA, the CDR3 is TGTGCCAGCAGCTTGACGGGAGGGAAGGGCACTGAAGCTTTCTTT. This sequence encodes CASSLTGGKGTEAFF.

J is TRBJ1-1 and V is TRBV5-1; no firm D call. The germline V gene has CDR1 SGHRS and CDR2 YFSETQ. There are 13 residues in the CDR3. V was pared by 4 bases and J by 0 bases, with 7 bases between. CDR3: CASSAGLNTEAFF. The CDR3 nucleotides are TGCGCCAGCAGCGCAGGTTTGAACACTGAAGCTTTCTTT.

A few counts support this clone. This chain links TRBV19 with TRBJ2-7; TRBD2 matches at 8 bases. V lost 4 bases and J lost 2; bases outside the gene matches: 7. Germline loops: CDR1 LNHDA, CDR2 SQIVND (reference sequence). This CDR3 spans 15 amino acids. This chain's CDR3 is CASSRSGGPAYEQYF. In nucleotides, the CDR3 is TGTGCCAGTAGTAGGTCGGGAGGGCCAGCCTACGAGCAGTACTTC.